The 21 T cell receptor beta chains reported below all come from one sample, sequenced in a study of T cells in Graves' hyperthyroidism and ophthalmopathy. TCR beta CDR3 region amplification was performed from RNA transcripts. The HTBI set primed first-round TCR CDR3 RT-PCR. TCRdb reprocessed the multiplex PCR reads via MiXCR and lists one record per CDR3 protein. This repertoire shows about 410,000 distinct CDR3 sequences, approximately 14% found once; its top ten account for roughly 21%. Sequenced sample: blood. The receptors stem from a woman between 25 and 40 years old with Graves' ophthalmopathy.

This clonotype was seen many times. V is TRBV11-2 and J is TRBJ2-5; TRBD2 matches at 8 bases. CDR3 length: 15 residues. From germline, CDR1 is SGHAT and CDR2 FQNNGV. The J segment lost 5 bases and the V segment lost 5 bases, leaving 10 bases of the junction unmatched. CDR3 sequence reads: CASSHREGRGETQYF. The CDR3 DNA sequence: TGTGCCAGCAGCCACCGGGAGGGCCGGGGGGAGACCCAGTACTTC.

This clonotype showed up many times. The chain recombines TRBV28 with TRBJ2-7, with 9 bases fitting TRBD1. Unmatched junction bases numbered 6, after V lost 2 bases and J lost 1 base. The germline gives CDR1 MDHEN, CDR2 SYDVKM. The CDR3 totals 16 residues. Written as DNA, the CDR3 is TGTGCCAGCAGTTTAGGTAGGGACAGGGTGTCCTACGAGCAGTACTTC. Translated, it gives CASSLGRDRVSYEQYF.

V usage is TRBV19 and J usage is TRBJ2-5; TRBD2 might be the D (6 bases). Germline values: CDR1 LNHDA, CDR2 SQIVND (reference sequence). Trimming took 5 bases from V and 5 from J, leaving 15 bases between them. The CDR3 runs 14 residues. The DNA of the CDR3 is TGTGCCAGTAGTCCTGGGGCGGGGTGGGAGACCCAGTACTTC. It codes for CASSPGAGWETQYF.

This clonotype showed up many times. The chain has TRBV6-2 or TRBV6-3 and TRBJ1-2; D remains unclear. The V end was cut by 7 bases, the J end by 2 bases, with 11 bases between. CDR3 size: 13 residues. The germline V gene encodes CDR1 MNHEY and CDR2 SVGEGT. CDR3: CASKWTANYGYTF. The CDR3 coding sequence is TGTGCCAGCAAGTGGACTGCGAACTATGGCTACACCTTC.

V is TRBV20-1 and J is TRBJ2-2; 7 nucleotides align to TRBD2. Per germline, CDR1 DFQATT and CDR2 SNEGSKA (reference sequence). The junction had 12 bases not matched to a gene; V was cut back by 5 bases and J by 6 bases. The CDR3 covers 15 residues. CDR3 sequence: CSAGEGPGWAGELFF. Here the CDR3 DNA reads TGCAGTGCTGGGGAGGGACCGGGATGGGCCGGGGAGCTGTTTTTT.

This clonotype was found many times. This chain uses TRBV14 with TRBJ2-7, with D perhaps TRBD2 (5 bases). The germline V gene has CDR1 SGHDN and CDR2 FVKESK. V was trimmed by 5 bases and J by 2 bases, leaving 13 bases between them. The CDR3 totals 14 residues. The CDR3 nucleotides read TGTGCCAGCAGCTTCGGAGGCTCAACCTACGAGCAGTACTTC. Its protein is CASSFGGSTYEQYF.

This clonotype was observed many times. This chain uses TRBV20-1 with TRBJ1-1, with no clear D. This CDR3 has 13 residues. V was trimmed by 0 bases and J by 4 bases, leaving 9 bases between them. Germline lookup yields CDR1 DFQATT and CDR2 SNEGSKA (reference sequence). The CDR3 coding sequence is TGCAGTGCTAGAGATAGGGCCACCACTGAAGCTTTCTTT. Protein: CSARDRATTEAFF.

The rearrangement joins TRBV7-9 to TRBJ1-6; TRBD1 matches 10 bases. Losses at the gene ends were 3 bases for V and 1 base for J; bases not matched to a gene: 15. CDR3 length: 21 residues. Germline assignment: CDR1 SEHNR and CDR2 FQNEAQ (reference sequence). CDR3 bases: TGTGCCAGCAGCTTGAACGAGGGACAGGGGAAGGGAGTGTCCTATAATTCACCCCTCCACTTT. Translating it yields CASSLNEGQGKGVSYNSPLHF.

At least ten counts were recorded for this clonotype. The V gene is TRBV11-2, the J gene TRBJ2-7, with D possibly matching TRBD1 (6 bases). V was clipped by 5 bases and J by 3 bases, with 26 bases between them. The CDR3 is 18 residues long. The germline CDR1 and CDR2 sequences are SGHAT and FQNNGV. CDR3: CASSPRMGHSGGGYEQYF. CDR3 sequence (DNA): TGTGCCAGCAGCCCTCGGATGGGACACTCTGGAGGAGGCTACGAGCAGTACTTC. The entire variable domain, with the rest obtained from reference TRBV11-2 and TRBJ2-7, is as follows: EAGVAQSPRYKIIEKRQSVAFWCNPISGHATLYWYQQILGQGPKLLIQFQNNGVVDDSQLPKDRFSAERLKGVDSTLKIQPAKLEDSAVYLCASSPRMGHSGGGYEQYFGPGTRLTVT.

The V gene is TRBV29-1, the J gene TRBJ2-1, with D possibly TRBD2 on 5 matching bases. CDR3 length: 9 residues. Trimming left V 6 bases short and J 8 bases short, with 5 bases between. CDR1 and CDR2 (germline): SQVTM, ANQGSEA. The CDR3 here is CSVRDEQFF. DNA for the CDR3: TGCAGCGTGAGGGATGAGCAGTTCTTC.

This clonotype was seen ten or more times. This chain joins TRBV9 and TRBJ2-1, with 7 nucleotides matching TRBD2. This CDR3 comprises 15 residues. V was clipped by 0 bases and J by 2 bases; unmatched bases: 2. The germline V gene encodes CDR1 SGDLS and CDR2 YYNGEE. The CDR3, as DNA: TGTGCCAGCAGCGTAGGGGGGGGGACCTACAATGAGCAGTTCTTC. This encodes CASSVGGGTYNEQFF.

This clonotype showed up many times. V gene TRBV7-8 combines with J gene TRBJ1-2, with 7 bases that match TRBD1. Germline assignment: CDR1 SGHVS and CDR2 FQNEAQ. This CDR3 comprises 14 residues. V was pared by 6 bases and J by 4 bases, with 8 bases of the junction left unmatched. The CDR3 bases are TGTGCCAGCAGTAACAGGGGATTGGCCTATGGCTACACCTTC. Translation gives CASSNRGLAYGYTF.

This clonotype was counted at least ten times. The gene calls are TRBV6-1 and TRBJ2-3; TRBD1 agrees at 7 bases. J lost 6 bases, V lost 2 bases, and 8 bases had no gene match. The CDR3 contains 15 residues. Per germline, CDR1 MNHNS and CDR2 SASEGT. The CDR3 here is CASSELAGGMDTQYF. The CDR3 DNA sequence: TGTGCCAGCAGTGAATTGGCAGGGGGTATGGATACGCAGTATTTT.

The table lists this clonotype with many counts. V and J are TRBV3-1 and TRBJ1-5; 9 bases align to TRBD1. Germline V gene data show CDR1 as LGHDT and CDR2 as YNNKEL (reference sequence). CDR3 length: 17 amino acids. Trimming at V came to 1 base and at J to 3 bases, leaving 7 bases not matched to a gene. The CDR3 sequence is CASSQVGGTGSNQPQHF. DNA of the CDR3: TGTGCCAGCAGCCAAGTGGGAGGGACAGGGTCCAATCAGCCCCAGCATTTT.

This clonotype was seen a handful of times. This chain links TRBV9 with TRBJ1-2; D is perhaps TRBD1 (6 bases). The CDR3 is made up of 15 amino acids. Germline CDR1 reads SGDLS; CDR2 reads YYNGEE. V lost 3 bases, J lost 3 bases, and 15 bases lay in between. In nucleotides, the CDR3 is TGTGCCAGCAGCGAAACACAGGGTCGCCACTATGGCTACACCTTC. Its translation: CASSETQGRHYGYTF.

The J gene is TRBJ2-1, the V gene TRBV11-2; no clear D gene. Trimming stripped 1 base from V and 4 bases from J, with 8 bases between. Per the germline V gene, CDR1 is SGHAT and CDR2 is FQNNGV. The CDR3 is 14 amino acids. The DNA for the CDR3 is TGTGCCAGCAGCTTAGGGCAGCGTTACAATGAGCAGTTCTTC. It specifies CASSLGQRYNEQFF.

Ten or more counts support this clonotype. V usage is TRBV24-1 and J usage is TRBJ2-1; D unresolved. Trimming removed 6 bases from V and 8 bases from J, with 10 bases in between. The germline V gene encodes CDR1 KGHDR and CDR2 SFDVKD. The CDR3 is 12 amino acids. The CDR3 spells CATSRGVHEQFF. In DNA, the CDR3 is TGTGCCACCAGTCGAGGAGTCCATGAGCAGTTCTTC.

Many counts were recorded for this clonotype. The J gene is TRBJ2-5, the V gene TRBV15; 8 bases align to TRBD1. CDR3 size: 13 residues. Germline trimming cut 8 bases from V and 5 bases from J; bases unmatched to any gene: 7. Looked up from germline, CDR1 is LNHNV and CDR2 is YYDKDF (reference sequence). Here the CDR3 reads CATLGQGLETQYF. The CDR3 DNA is TGTGCCACCCTTGGACAGGGTTTGGAGACCCAGTACTTC.

Of note for this clonotype: This may be a read error, as it is one base from a much larger clone. The genes are TRBV11-2 and TRBJ2-1, with D unclear. CDR1 SGHAT and CDR2 FQNNGV come from the germline V gene. This CDR3 contains 13 residues. CDR3 sequence: CASRNPAYNEQCF. CDR3 nucleotide sequence: TGTGCCAGCAGAAACCCAGCCTACAATGAGCAGTGCTTC. Based on the CDR3 plus reference TRBV11-2 and TRBJ2-1, the full variable domain is EAGVAQSPRYKIIEKRQSVAFWCNPISGHATLYWYQQILGQGPKLLIQFQNNGVVDDSQLPKDRFSAERLKGVDSTLKIQPAKLEDSAVYLCASRNPAYNEQCFGPGTRLTVL.

There are many counts of this clonotype. The chain couples TRBV14 to TRBJ2-2; 7 positions agree with TRBD1. J was trimmed by 6 bases and V by 4 bases; bases with no gene match: 14. The CDR3 loop spans 17 amino acids. From germline, CDR1 is SGHDN and CDR2 FVKESK. In DNA form, the CDR3 reads TGTGCCAGCAGCCGTTTCAGAGGGGGCGCTGAGTCCGGGGAGCTGTTTTTT. It yields the protein CASSRFRGGAESGELFF.

This clonotype was seen ten or more times. The CDR3 is CASSLAVRDYEQYF. CDR3 sequence (DNA): TGTGCCAGCAGCTTAGCTGTTCGGGATTACGAGCAGTACTTC. The chain recombines TRBV7-8 with TRBJ2-7; tentative D call: TRBD2 (5 bases). The CDR3 is made up of 14 amino acids. V lost 0 bases to trimming and J lost 4 bases, with 10 bases between them. From germline, CDR1 is SGHVS and CDR2 FQNEAQ.